The clone carrying this T cell receptor beta chain was counted only a few times. Its antigen is not identified. The entry originates in a study of cytomegalovirus exposure and HLA in healthy donors. Across the whole study: When fewer than 400 donors were genotyped, around 77% of them were found to fall in the Caucasian-associated ancestry cluster. The study's findings and limits: Immune exposure information available was restricted to CMV serostatus. A later analysis showed that HLA-associated TCR beta chains had undergone more clonal expansion than equally common others.

Primers for the PCR totalled 60 Vbeta and 13 Jbeta. Produced via immunoSEQ multiplex PCR; TCRdb's table is partial and in-frame only. The sample carries 100,000 to 120,000 clones, 67% recorded once. The germline CDR1 and CDR2 sequences are KGHSH and LQKENI. Trimming took off 3 bases at V and 0 bases at J, with 8 bases between the two ends. The length of the CDR3 is 14 residues. This TCR was sampled from a man younger than 35 in good health and CMV-seropositive. J is TRBJ1-1 and V is TRBV18, with D tentatively TRBD1 (5 bases). The sequenced sample consisted of PBMCs. CDR3 coding DNA: TGTGCCAGCTCACCGGAGGGGTTGAACACTGAAGCTTTCTTT. This gives the protein CASSPEGLNTEAFF. The variable domain in full, with the rest retrieved from reference TRBV18 and TRBJ1-1, is NAGVMQNPRHLVRRRGQEARLRCSPMKGHSHVYWYRQLPEEGLKFMVYLQKENIIDESGMPKERFSAEFPKEGPSILRIQQVVRGDSAAYFCASSPEGLNTEAFFGQGTRLTVV.